This T cell receptor (beta chain) was identified during a study of T-cell reconstitution after alpha-beta-depleted transplantation in children. Looked up from germline, CDR1 is SGHAT and CDR2 is FQDESV (reference sequence). This CDR3 has 19 amino acids. J lost 5 bases, V lost 5 bases, and 17 bases had no gene match. Unique molecular identifiers featured in how the TCRbeta library was prepared. TCRdb used MiXCR to reprocess the PCR reads, holding one entry per CDR3 protein. This sample has about 690,000 distinct CDR3 sequences, with around 16% found just once. This receptor was identified in a human donor who donated a stem cell graft to a child with acute myeloid leukemia. The input for sequencing was PBMCs from the stem cell graft donor, taken from the stem cell graft. The chain carries TRBV11-1 and TRBJ2-3; TRBD2 aligns across 12 bases. The CDR3: CASSLGLAGSTRGGDTQYF. The CDR3 DNA follows: TGTGCCAGCAGCCTCGGACTAGCGGGGAGTACCAGGGGTGGAGATACGCAGTATTTT.